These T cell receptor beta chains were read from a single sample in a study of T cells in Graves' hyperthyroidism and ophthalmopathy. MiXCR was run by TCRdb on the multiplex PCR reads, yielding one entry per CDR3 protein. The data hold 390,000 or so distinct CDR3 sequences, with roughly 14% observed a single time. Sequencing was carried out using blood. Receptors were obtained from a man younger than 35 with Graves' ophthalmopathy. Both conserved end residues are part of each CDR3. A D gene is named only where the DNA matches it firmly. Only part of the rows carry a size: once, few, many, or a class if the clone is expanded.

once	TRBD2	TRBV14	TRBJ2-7	CASSEYHGTSGQYEQYF	TGTGCCAGCAGCGAGTATCACGGGACTAGCGGACAGTACGAGCAGTACTTC
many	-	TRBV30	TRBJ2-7	CAWVLGSYEQYF	TGTGCCTGGGTCTTAGGTTCGTACGAGCAGTACTTC
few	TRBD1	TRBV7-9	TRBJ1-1	CASSETGIEAFF	TGTGCCAGCAGCGAGACAGGGATTGAAGCTTTCTTT
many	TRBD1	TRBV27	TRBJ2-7	CASSLSYTTGGGPTYEQYF	TGTGCCAGCAGTTTATCCTACACGACAGGGGGTGGCCCCACCTACGAGCAGTACTTC
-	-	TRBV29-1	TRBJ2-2	CSVEGARFGGDPGELFF	TGCAGCGTTGAAGGGGCGAGGTTTGGAGGGGACCCCGGGGAGCTGTTTTTT
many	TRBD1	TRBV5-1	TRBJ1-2	CASSLDRGYGYTF	TGCGCCAGCAGCTTGGACAGGGGCTATGGCTACACCTTC
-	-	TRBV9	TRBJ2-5	CASSATSVGETQYF	TGTGCCAGCAGCGCGACCTCGGTGGGAGAGACCCAGTACTTC
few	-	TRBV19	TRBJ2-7	CASSMSAGLDYEQYF	TGTGCCAGTAGTATGTCTGCAGGTTTGGATTACGAGCAGTACTTC
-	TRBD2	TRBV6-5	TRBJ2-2	CASSYSSGRPNTGELFF	TGTGCCAGCAGTTACTCTAGCGGGAGGCCGAACACCGGGGAGCTGTTTTTT
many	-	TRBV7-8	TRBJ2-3	CASSFGGFDTDTQYF	TGTGCCAGCAGCTTTGGGGGCTTTGACACAGATACGCAGTATTTT
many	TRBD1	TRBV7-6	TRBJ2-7	CASSHPGQGSEQYF	TGTGCCAGCAGCCACCCGGGACAGGGATCCGAGCAGTACTTC
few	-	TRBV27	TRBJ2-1	CASSWDRNEQFF	TGTGCCAGCTCATGGGACCGAAATGAGCAGTTCTTC
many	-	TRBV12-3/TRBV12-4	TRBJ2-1	CASARAAERWNEQFF	TGTGCCAGCGCCCGTGCGGCGGAAAGGTGGAATGAGCAGTTCTTC
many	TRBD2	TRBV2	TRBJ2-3	CASLREGTTDTQYF	TGTGCCAGCCTACGGGAGGGAACGACAGATACGCAGTATTTT
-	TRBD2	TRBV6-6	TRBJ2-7	CASSYSRGLAPYEQYF	TGTGCCAGCAGTTACTCGAGGGGACTAGCCCCCTACGAGCAGTACTTC
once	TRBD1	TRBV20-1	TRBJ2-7	CSARTGEAYEQYF	TGCAGCGCCAGGACAGGGGAGGCCTACGAGCAGTACTTC
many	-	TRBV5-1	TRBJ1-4	CASSQIGTSPEKLFF	TGCGCCAGCAGCCAGATAGGGACATCGCCTGAAAAACTGTTTTTT
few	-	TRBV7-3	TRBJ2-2	CASSLGTGNTGELFF	TGTGCCAGCAGCCTTGGGACGGGGAACACCGGGGAGCTGTTTTTT
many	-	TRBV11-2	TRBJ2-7	CASSTTRDHEQYF	TGTGCCAGCAGCACAACTAGGGACCACGAGCAGTACTTC
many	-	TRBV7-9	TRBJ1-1	CASSLVGTGMNTEAFF	TGTGCCAGCAGCTTAGTAGGAACAGGCATGAACACTGAAGCTTTCTTT
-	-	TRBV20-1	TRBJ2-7	CSATRTSSYEQYF	TGCAGTGCTACAAGGACGTCCAGCTACGAGCAGTACTTC
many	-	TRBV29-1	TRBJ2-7	CSVVAGLSLTGYEQYF	TGCAGCGTTGTGGCAGGGTTAAGTCTCACCGGCTACGAGCAGTACTTC
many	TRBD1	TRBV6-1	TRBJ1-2	CASSQRQGSGYTF	TGTGCCAGCAGTCAACGACAGGGTTCTGGCTACACCTTC
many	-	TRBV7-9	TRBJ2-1	CASSLGDAEIGQEQFF	TGTGCCAGCAGCTTAGGTGACGCTGAAATCGGTCAGGAGCAGTTCTTC
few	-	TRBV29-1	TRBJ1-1	CSVAGRTAEAFF	TGCAGCGTTGCCGGACGAACGGCTGAAGCTTTCTTT
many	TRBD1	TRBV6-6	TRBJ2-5	CASSYSDRAEVKTQYF	TGTGCCAGCAGTTACTCGGACAGGGCTGAGGTAAAGACCCAGTACTTC
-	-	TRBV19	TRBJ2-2	CASSMMAGSTGELFF	TGTGCCAGTAGTATGATGGCAGGGAGCACCGGGGAGCTGTTTTTT
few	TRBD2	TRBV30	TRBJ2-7	CAWSAGTSGSEQYF	TGTGCCTGGAGTGCCGGGACTAGCGGGAGTGAGCAGTACTTC
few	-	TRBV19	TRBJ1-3	CASRPPSNTIYF	TGTGCCAGTAGACCGCCAAGCAACACCATATATTTT
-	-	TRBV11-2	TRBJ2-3	CASSLDSGGSDTQYF	TGTGCCAGCAGCTTAGATTCAGGGGGGTCAGATACGCAGTATTTT
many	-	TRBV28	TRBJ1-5	CASSWAGARTGSDRPNQPQHF	TGTGCCAGCAGTTGGGCAGGGGCGCGGACTGGTTCGGACAGACCCAATCAGCCCCAGCATTTT
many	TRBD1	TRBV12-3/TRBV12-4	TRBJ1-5	CASSSTGGYQPQHF	TGTGCCAGCAGTTCGACAGGGGGGTATCAGCCCCAGCATTTT
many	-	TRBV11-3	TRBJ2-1	CASSLRGNPYNEQFF	TGTGCCAGCAGCTTACGGGGGAACCCCTACAATGAGCAGTTCTTC
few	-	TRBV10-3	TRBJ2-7	CAISEMDGSYEQYF	TGTGCCATCAGTGAGATGGACGGGTCCTACGAGCAGTACTTC
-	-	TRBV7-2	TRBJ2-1	CASSLGQASNEQFF	TGTGCCAGCAGCTTAGGACAGGCTTCGAATGAGCAGTTCTTC
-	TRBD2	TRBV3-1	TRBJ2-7	CASSQAGGLTSYEQYF	TGTGCCAGCAGCCAGGCGGGGGGACTCACCTCCTACGAGCAGTACTTC
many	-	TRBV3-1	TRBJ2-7	CASSRRGPYEQYF	TGTGCCAGCAGCCGACGGGGGCCCTACGAGCAGTACTTC
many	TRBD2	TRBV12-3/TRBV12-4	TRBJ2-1	CASSLRGSTYNEQFF	TGTGCCAGCAGTTTGCGGGGGTCTACCTACAATGAGCAGTTCTTC
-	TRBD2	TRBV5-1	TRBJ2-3	CASSLTSGAGDTQYF	TGCGCCAGCAGCTTAACTAGCGGTGCTGGAGATACGCAGTATTTT
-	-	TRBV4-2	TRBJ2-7	CASSQDYGAYEQYF	TGTGCCAGCAGCCAAGATTACGGGGCCTACGAGCAGTACTTC
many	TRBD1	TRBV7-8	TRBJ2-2	CASSLTATGGTGELFF	TGTGCCAGCAGCTTAACCGCGACAGGGGGTACCGGGGAGCTGTTTTTT
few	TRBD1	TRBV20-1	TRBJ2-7	CSVRDRDRIAYEQYF	TGCAGTGTTAGAGACCGGGACAGAATAGCCTACGAGCAGTACTTC
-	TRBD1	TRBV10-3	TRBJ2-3	CAISGTGGRELTDTQYF	TGTGCCATCAGTGGGACAGGGGGACGAGAACTCACAGATACGCAGTATTTT
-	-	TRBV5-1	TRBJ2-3	CASSKDGGRILDTQYF	TGCGCCAGCAGCAAGGACGGGGGGCGCATATTGGATACGCAGTATTTT
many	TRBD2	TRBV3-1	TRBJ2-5	CASSQTSAGGRETQYF	TGTGCCAGCAGCCAAACGTCAGCGGGGGGGCGGGAGACCCAGTACTTC
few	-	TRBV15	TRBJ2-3	CATSGRTGRGIFTDTQYF	TGTGCCACCAGCGGGAGGACAGGGAGGGGAATTTTCACAGATACGCAGTATTTT
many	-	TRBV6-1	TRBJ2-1	CASSDLGEQFF	TGTGCCAGCAGTGATCTGGGTGAGCAGTTCTTC
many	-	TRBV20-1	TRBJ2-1	CSARRGDFYNEQFF	TGCAGTGCTAGGAGGGGGGACTTCTACAATGAGCAGTTCTTC
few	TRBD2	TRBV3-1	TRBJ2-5	CASSQTSGQETQYF	TGTGCCAGCAGCCAAACTAGCGGGCAAGAGACCCAGTACTTC
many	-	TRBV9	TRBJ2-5	CASSVDPGGETQYF	TGTGCCAGCAGCGTAGACCCCGGGGGAGAGACCCAGTACTTC
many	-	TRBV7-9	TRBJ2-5	CASSFLSGTQETQYF	TGTGCCAGCAGCTTCCTGTCAGGGACCCAAGAGACCCAGTACTTC
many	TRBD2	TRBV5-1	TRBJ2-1	CASSRGLRNEQFF	TGCGCCAGCAGCAGGGGACTACGCAATGAGCAGTTCTTC
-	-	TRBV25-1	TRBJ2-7	CASSQGHAAYEQYF	TGTGCCAGCAGTCAGGGACACGCCGCCTACGAGCAGTACTTC